A single sample gave rise to the 10 T cell receptor beta chains below, sequenced in a study of T cells after yellow fever vaccination. TCRdb itself ran the 5' RACE reads through MiXCR, one entry per CDR3 protein. In the table there are a few hundred thousand distinct CDR3 sequences, under 25% of which are singletons. Sequenced here: PBMCs, sampled 15 days after the yellow fever booster vaccination. The receptor source for this set is a young man who received the YFV17D yellow fever vaccine.

This clonotype was observed a handful of times. The chain recombines TRBV7-2 with TRBJ2-1, with TRBD2 identical over 9 bases. The V and J ends lost 1 base and 9 bases, in that order; junction bases with no gene match: 7. The CDR3 extends over 15 amino acids. Per germline, CDR1 SGHTA and CDR2 FQGNSA. The CDR3 protein is CASSLGGRATGEQFF. In DNA form, the CDR3 reads TGTGCCAGCAGCTTAGGCGGGAGGGCCACAGGTGAGCAGTTCTTC.

The V and J genes are TRBV6-2 or TRBV6-3 and TRBJ1-5; D perhaps matches TRBD1 (6 bases). Per germline, CDR1 MNHEY and CDR2 SVGEGT. The V and J ends lost 6 bases and 1 base respectively, with 13 bases between them. This CDR3 spans 15 amino acids. CDR3: CASSSNQGSNQPQHF. The CDR3 DNA follows: TGTGCCAGCAGCTCAAACCAGGGGAGCAATCAGCCCCAGCATTTT.

This clonotype was picked up a small number of times. The chain has TRBV9 and TRBJ2-7; 10 bases fit TRBD1. This CDR3 has 15 amino acids. Losses at the gene ends were 3 bases for V and 7 bases for J; bases not matched to a gene: 10. Germline V gives CDR1 SGDLS, CDR2 YYNGEE. CDR3 in amino acids: CASSAAGTGAREQYF. The CDR3 bases are TGTGCCAGCAGCGCCGCCGGGACAGGGGCTCGGGAGCAGTACTTC.

This sequence joins TRBV18 and TRBJ2-2, with no clear D. Germline V lookup: CDR1 KGHSH, CDR2 LQKENI. The CDR3 is 18 residues long. Trimming removed 2 bases at V and 1 base at J, with 17 bases between. The CDR3 coding sequence is TGTGCCAGCTCACCATATTCACAGCCCAAAAGGAACACCGGGGAGCTGTTTTTT. The encoded protein is CASSPYSQPKRNTGELFF.

This sequence joins TRBV24-1 and TRBJ2-1, with 14 positions matching TRBD2. Germline CDR1 KGHDR, CDR2 SFDVKD. Trimming at V came to 4 bases and at J to 15 bases, leaving 10 bases not matched to a gene. This CDR3 is built from 15 residues. The CDR3 spells CATSDSGTSGRGRFF. The CDR3 DNA is TGTGCCACCAGTGACTCCGGGACTAGCGGGAGAGGTCGGTTCTTC.

This clonotype has only one observation. The chain has TRBV19 and TRBJ2-1; no clear D gene. V gave up 7 bases and J gave up 7 bases, with 17 bases separating them. CDR1 and CDR2 from the germline V gene are LNHDA and SQIVND (reference sequence). CDR3 length equals 14 residues. For the CDR3, the DNA is TGTGCCAGTACCACTCGGCAGGAAGTAAATGAGCAGTTCTTC. Protein: CASTTRQEVNEQFF.

This clonotype was counted a few times. The chain couples TRBV27 to TRBJ2-3, with 12 bases identical to TRBD2. This CDR3 is 16 amino acids long. Germline loops: CDR1 MNHEY, CDR2 SMNVEV (reference sequence). The trim removed 5 bases at V and 3 bases at J, leaving 6 bases unmatched. CDR3 residues: CASSDLAGGLTDTQYF. In nucleotides, the CDR3 is TGTGCCAGCAGTGATCTAGCGGGAGGGCTTACAGATACGCAGTATTTT.

This clonotype was counted between two and nine times. This chain connects TRBV6-2 or TRBV6-3 to TRBJ2-2; D not resolved. Trimming left V 7 bases short and J 1 base short, with 13 bases between. From germline, CDR1 is MNHEY and CDR2 SVGEGT. The CDR3 extends over 15 amino acids. The CDR3 sequence: CASTLRSENTGELFF. The CDR3 DNA reads as TGTGCCAGCACCCTAAGGTCGGAGAACACCGGGGAGCTGTTTTTT.

V and J are TRBV19 and TRBJ2-1, with 10 nucleotides matching TRBD1. This CDR3 region has 15 residues. Unmatched junction bases numbered 9, after V lost 7 bases and J lost 6 bases. CDR1 is LNHDA, CDR2 SQIVND, per germline (reference sequence). The CDR3 region is CASTGDRGRGNEQFF. As DNA, the CDR3 is TGTGCCAGTACCGGTGACAGGGGGCGAGGCAATGAGCAGTTCTTC. The variable domain in full, completed from reference TRBV19 and TRBJ2-1, reads DGGITQSPKYLFRKEGQNVTLSCEQNLNHDAMYWYRQDPGQGLRLIYYSQIVNDFQKGDIAEGYSVSREKKESFPLTVTSAQKNPTAFYLCASTGDRGRGNEQFFGPGTRLTVL.

This clonotype was counted a few times. The chain joins TRBV15 to TRBJ2-5; no definite D call. Deletions cut 1 base from V and 14 bases from J, with 20 bases between. In germline, CDR1 is LNHNV, CDR2 YYDKDF (reference sequence). The CDR3 spans 14 residues. The CDR3 nucleotides are TGTGCCACCAGCAGAGGACGATTTCGGCCCGAGGCATACTTC. The encoded protein is CATSRGRFRPEAYF.